This T cell receptor beta chain was sequenced for a study of T cell responses to AZD1222 COVID-19 vaccine. CDR1 and CDR2 from the germline V gene are SGHTA and FQGNSA. The CDR3 is 14 residues long. The V and J ends lost 5 bases and 4 bases respectively, with 14 bases between them. Researchers grouped second doses given at about 4 or about 12 weeks into one pool. Points on this clone: The antigen is undetermined.

Study-wide results and limits: Dominant at 160-218 and 743-854, vaccine-associated CD4 TCRs also spanned spike. Repertoires in all cases were sampled only once the peak T cell response had passed.

Using immunoSEQ multiplex PCR, the repertoire was profiled, and TCRdb retains in-frame clones only, with some absent. The sample yields some 74,000 clones, around nine tenths seen once. The origin of this receptor is an adult who received the AZD1222 COVID-19 vaccine. The specimen comprised peripheral blood, sampled 28 days after the second AZD1222 dose. The chain is built from TRBV7-2 and TRBJ1-2, with D perhaps TRBD1 (6 bases). CDR3 DNA sequence: TGTGCCAGCAGCCCCAGGGGTCAAATCTATGGCTACACCTTC. The encoded protein is CASSPRGQIYGYTF.